The sequence of this TCR beta chain was determined in a study of T cells in Graves' hyperthyroidism and ophthalmopathy. Patients were excluded for uncontrolled infection, other autoimmune disease, pregnancy or lactation. Researchers took RNA transcripts and amplified the TCR beta CDR3 regions from them. HTBI primers were used for first-round RT-PCR of the TCR CDR3. TCRdb reprocessed the multiplex PCR reads with MiXCR, giving one entry per CDR3 protein. The table has about 260,000 distinct CDR3 sequences, less than 20% seen once. In regard to this clonotype: This may come from a read error, since a much larger clone is one base off.

The CDR3 runs to 13 residues. V lost 4 bases and J lost 2, with 8 bases in between. The germline V gene encodes CDR1 LNHDA and CDR2 SQIVND (reference sequence). This receptor was taken from a woman aged 18-29 years with Graves' ophthalmopathy. Sequenced input: blood. V and J are TRBV19 and TRBJ1-1; a weak D match, TRBD1 (5 bases). The CDR3: CASSTDINTEAFF. The CDR3 DNA reads TGTGCCAGTAGTACGGACATAAACACTGAAGCTTTCTTT.